These 21 T cell receptor beta chains were all obtained from the same sample, sequenced in a study of shared clonotypes between healthy human individuals (dated by TCRdb to the early 2020s). Libraries came from the immunoSEQ multiplex PCR assay. TCRdb took this table from immuneACCESS and kept in-frame rearrangements with V and J called. Such tables lack part of the clones; where checked against another copy, unresolved V genes explain under half of the gap, and the rest is unexplained. In this sample the table shows fewer than 700,000 clones, around 77% of which occur a single time. Of the sample, more than 10% is held by the ten largest clones. Sequenced sample: PBMCs. These receptors all come from a woman aged 40 to 50 in good health. Some clones in this sample may be carry-over from other donors' samples.

This clone came up many times. The V gene is TRBV4-2, the J gene TRBJ2-1; TRBD2 aligns across 10 bases. V lost 0 bases and J lost 2; bases outside the gene matches: 4. CDR3 size: 17 residues. Germline V gene sequence: CDR1 LGHNA, CDR2 YNFKEQ. Here the CDR3 reads CASSQEETSGPYNEQFF. DNA for the CDR3: TGTGCCAGCAGCCAAGAAGAGACTAGCGGGCCCTACAATGAGCAGTTCTTC.

This clone came up once. The J gene is TRBJ2-3, the V gene TRBV9; the D gene could be TRBD1 or TRBD2 (6 bases each). The V gene lost 3 bases and the J gene lost 4 bases, with 15 bases spanning the gap. Per the germline V gene, CDR1 is SGDLS and CDR2 is YYNGEE. CDR3 length: 15 amino acids. In DNA form, the CDR3 reads TGTGCCAGCAGCGCCCGTACAGGGAGGCCAGATACGCAGTATTTT. Its translation is CASSARTGRPDTQYF.

This clone appeared a single time. The chain links TRBV6-6 to TRBJ1-4; D unresolved. The CDR3 totals 12 residues. The germline V gene encodes CDR1 MNHNY and CDR2 SVGAGI (reference sequence). The V and J ends lost 0 bases and 8 bases respectively, with 4 bases between them. The chain's CDR3 is CASSYSDEKLFF. Written as DNA, the CDR3 is TGTGCCAGCAGTTACTCAGACGAAAAACTGTTTTTT.

The chain has TRBV19 and TRBJ2-5; possibly TRBD2 for D (6 bases). The germline V gene has CDR1 LNHDA and CDR2 SQIVND (reference sequence). CDR3 length: 13 residues. Trimming removed 7 bases at V and 2 bases at J, with 11 bases between. In nucleotides, the CDR3 is TGTGCCAGTAACGGCGGGGTACAAGAGACCCAGTACTTC. Its translation: CASNGGVQETQYF.

This clone was seen once. The chain combines TRBV7-2 with TRBJ2-7; 8 bases agree with TRBD2. The V gene's germline CDR1 is SGHTA and CDR2 FQGNSA. The CDR3 sequence is 13 residues long. V lost 3 bases and J lost 4; bases outside the gene matches: 2. The CDR3 coding sequence is TGTGCCAGCAGCTTGCGGGAGGAATACGAGCAGTACTTC. Amino acids: CASSLREEYEQYF.

The chain employs TRBV6-5 and TRBJ2-5, with D perhaps assigned TRBD1 or TRBD2 (5 bases each). Deletions cut 6 bases from V and 2 bases from J, with 10 bases between. The germline CDR1 and CDR2 sequences are MNHEY and SVGAGI. The CDR3 runs 13 residues. The CDR3 sequence: CASRWGWQETQYF. CDR3 nucleotides: TGTGCCAGCAGGTGGGGGTGGCAAGAGACCCAGTACTTC.

Remarks on this clone: It differs at one base from a far larger clone, so likely a read error. The V call is TRBV28, the J call TRBJ1-5, with D hard to call. The CDR3 length is 15 residues. Trimming stripped 2 bases from V and 2 bases from J, with 10 bases between. Germline-derived CDR1 and CDR2 are MDHEN and SYDVKM. The CDR3 is CASSLGRLGNQPQHF. DNA for the CDR3: TGTGCCAGCAGTTTAGGCAGGCTTGGCAATCAGCCCCAGCATTTT.

The gene calls are TRBV7-2 and TRBJ1-3; unclear D gene. Between the trimmed V and J ends, which lost 5 bases and 1 base, there was a span of 15 bases. Looked up from germline, CDR1 is SGHTA and CDR2 is FQGNSA. This CDR3 comprises 16 residues. CDR3 in amino acids: CASSVGMGASGNTIYF. The CDR3 DNA is TGTGCCAGCAGCGTGGGGATGGGAGCATCTGGAAACACCATATATTTT. Full variable domain (rest looked up from reference TRBV7-2 and TRBJ1-3): GAGVSQSPSNKVTEKGKDVELRCDPISGHTALYWYRQSLGQGLEFLIYFQGNSAPDKSGLPSDRFSAERTGGSVSTLTIQRTQQEDSAVYLCASSVGMGASGNTIYFGEGSWLTVV.

This chain uses TRBV20-1 with TRBJ1-2; D ambiguous. The germline V gene has CDR1 DFQATT and CDR2 SNEGSKA (reference sequence). This CDR3 is built from 11 residues. Trimming removed 0 bases at V and 7 bases at J, with 6 bases between. The CDR3 sequence is CSARDNSGYTF. CDR3 nucleotide sequence: TGCAGTGCTAGAGATAATAGTGGCTACACCTTC.

This chain connects TRBV11-2 to TRBJ2-1; D is undetermined. Germline loops: CDR1 SGHAT, CDR2 FQNNGV. Trimming cost V 0 bases and J 5 bases, with 5 bases left between them. CDR3 size: 13 residues. CDR3 DNA sequence: TGTGCCAGCAGCTTAGAGACCAACAATGAGCAGTTCTTC. Translation gives CASSLETNNEQFF. The full variable domain, its missing parts supplied by reference TRBV11-2 and TRBJ2-1, is EAGVAQSPRYKIIEKRQSVAFWCNPISGHATLYWYQQILGQGPKLLIQFQNNGVVDDSQLPKDRFSAERLKGVDSTLKIQPAKLEDSAVYLCASSLETNNEQFFGPGTRLTVL.

V is TRBV4-2 and J is TRBJ1-3; D is perhaps TRBD1 (6 bases). The germline gives CDR1 LGHNA, CDR2 YNFKEQ. This CDR3 is built from 16 residues. The V and J ends lost 4 bases and 4 bases respectively, with 17 bases between them. The CDR3 DNA is TGTGCCAGCAGCCCAAAAAGCACAGGGATCGGAAACACCATATATTTT. Translated: CASSPKSTGIGNTIYF.

This clone was counted a single time. The genes are TRBV2 and TRBJ2-5; D unclear. Germline lookup yields CDR1 SNHLY and CDR2 FYNNEI. CDR3 length: 14 amino acids. With 8 bases removed from V and 1 base from J, the gap between germline ends came to 14 bases. The CDR3 DNA reads as TGTGCCAGCCCGACGGGTTCATCCCAAGAGACCCAGTACTTC. It encodes CASPTGSSQETQYF.

The chain couples TRBV7-6 to TRBJ1-5, with 8 bases matching TRBD1. Germline V gene sequence: CDR1 SGHVS, CDR2 FNYEAQ. V trimming: 5 bases; J trimming: 5 bases; junction bases outside the gene matches: 8. The CDR3 covers 15 residues. Here the CDR3 DNA reads TGTGCCAGCAGCCCACGGACAGGGCAGGATCAGCCCCAGCATTTT. Translated: CASSPRTGQDQPQHF. Based on the CDR3 plus reference TRBV7-6 and TRBJ1-5, the full variable domain is GAGVSQSPRYKVTKRGQDVALRCDPISGHVSLYWYRQALGQGPEFLTYFNYEAQQDKSGLPNDRFSAERPEGSISTLTIQRTEQRDSAMYRCASSPRTGQDQPQHFGDGTRLSIL.

The J gene is TRBJ1-2, the V gene TRBV5-1, with 8 nucleotides matching TRBD1. This CDR3 comprises 14 residues. Unmatched junction bases numbered 7, after V lost 4 bases and J lost 5 bases. Germline CDR1 is SGHRS and CDR2 is YFSETQ. The CDR3 nucleotides are TGCGCCAGCAGCCCCCAGGGGGCGGCTTATGGCTACACCTTC. Amino acids: CASSPQGAAYGYTF.

Here the CDR3 reads CAWTAWTGASHGYTF. CDR3 DNA sequence: TGTGCCTGGACCGCCTGGACAGGGGCTAGCCATGGCTACACCTTC. The chain has TRBV30 and TRBJ1-2, with 9 bases aligning to TRBD1. Germline CDR1 GTSNPN, CDR2 SVGIG (reference sequence). With 4 bases clipped from V and 6 bases from J, the junction kept 12 bases outside the gene matches. This CDR3 is built from 15 residues.

In regard to this clone: A far larger clone is one base from this, pointing to a likely read error. The chain carries TRBV5-4 and TRBJ2-3; TRBD1 matches at 7 bases. Per the germline V gene, CDR1 is SGHNT and CDR2 is YYREEE (reference sequence). The length of the CDR3 is 15 residues. CDR3 residues: CTSSLGDRSTDTQYF. Written as DNA, the CDR3 is TGTACCAGCAGCTTGGGGGACAGAAGCACAGATACGCAGTATTTT.

The gene calls are TRBV28 and TRBJ1-2; D unclear. Germline CDR1 and CDR2: MDHEN and SYDVKM. There are 14 residues in the CDR3. V shed 2 bases and J shed 3 bases, with 10 bases lying between them. CDR3 coding DNA: TGTGCCAGCAGTTTACCCGCCGCGGACTATGGCTACACCTTC. Its translation: CASSLPAADYGYTF.

The gene calls are TRBV27 and TRBJ2-1; D may be TRBD2 (6 bases). CDR3 length: 15 residues. V gave up 2 bases and J gave up 3 bases, with 11 bases separating them. The germline gives CDR1 MNHEY, CDR2 SMNVEV (reference sequence). CDR3 region: CASSLLGSGYNEQFF. CDR3 DNA: TGTGCCAGCAGTTTACTCGGGAGTGGCTACAATGAGCAGTTCTTC.

The J gene is TRBJ2-7, the V gene TRBV2; D not resolved. V lost 2 bases, J lost 3 bases, and 8 bases lay in between. The CDR3 extends over 13 amino acids. Germline V CDR1 and CDR2: SNHLY, FYNNEI. CDR3 nucleotides: TGTGCCAGCAGTGAATGGTTAGGCTACGAGCAGTACTTC. Its protein product is CASSEWLGYEQYF. Full variable domain (rest looked up from reference TRBV2 and TRBJ2-7): EPEVTQTPSHQVTQMGQEVILRCVPISNHLYFYWYRQILGQKVEFLVSFYNNEISEKSEIFDDQFSVERPDGSNFTLKIRSTKLEDSAMYFCASSEWLGYEQYFGPGTRLTVT.

The sample holds a few counts of this clone. The chain links TRBV2 to TRBJ2-7, with D possibly being TRBD1 (5 bases). The CDR3 has 14 amino acids. The V end was cut by 6 bases, the J end by 5 bases, with 17 bases between. Germline V gene lookup returns CDR1 SNHLY and CDR2 FYNNEI. The CDR3, as DNA: TGTGCCAGCAGAAGGGAACAGGAGATCAACGAGCAGTACTTC. Amino acids: CASRREQEINEQYF. The whole variable domain, filled in from reference TRBV2 and TRBJ2-7, reads EPEVTQTPSHQVTQMGQEVILRCVPISNHLYFYWYRQILGQKVEFLVSFYNNEISEKSEIFDDQFSVERPDGSNFTLKIRSTKLEDSAMYFCASRREQEINEQYFGPGTRLTVT.

The V gene is TRBV7-2, the J gene TRBJ1-1; D perhaps matches TRBD1 (5 bases). The germline V gene encodes CDR1 SGHTA and CDR2 FQGNSA. The CDR3 extends over 15 amino acids. Trimming took 2 bases from V and 11 from J, leaving 21 bases between them. CDR3 bases: TGTGCCAGCAGCTTACGTCGGGACTCATATATTTCGGCTTTCTTT. Translated, it gives CASSLRRDSYISAFF.